Listed below are T cell receptor beta chains from one sample, sequenced in a study of radiotherapy plus CTLA-4 blockade in lung cancer. Profiling relied on immunoSEQ multiplex PCR, and the TCRdb table lists in-frame clones only, not all of them. The data show some 64,000 clones, with approximately 76% seen just once and approximately 16% held by the top ten. Source: peripheral blood, taken from a patient treated with radiotherapy plus ipilimumab. Every receptor here comes from a human donor with non-small cell lung cancer whose response to radiotherapy plus ipilimumab could not be evaluated. Some clones in this sample may be carry-over from other donors' samples. Both conserved end residues are part of each CDR3. Only some rows state a clone size, as once, few, many or a class for expanded clones.

>TRBJ2-7|once|TRBV19
CASSTQGPGTYEQYF
>TRBJ2-1|NA|TRBV13
CASSLGTSGASSYNEQFF
>TRBJ1-1|NA|TRBV28
CASSLGGLTEAFF
>TRBJ1-2|NA|TRBV10-1
CASSESWGGADNYGYTF
>TRBJ2-1|once|TRBV7-3
CASSLTRDRAEQFF
>TRBJ1-4|NA|TRBV5-1
CASSLEGQGAGKLFF
>TRBJ2-2|NA|TRBV4-3
CASSQDPLRNTGELFF
>TRBJ2-2|NA|TRBV5-4
CASSLRGGKNTGELFF
>TRBJ2-5|NA|TRBV27
CASSQGRWETQYF
>TRBJ1-4|NA|TRBV2
CASSSRGVGEKLFF
>TRBJ2-3|few|TRBV5-1
CASSLREGGSTDTQYF
>TRBJ1-1|NA|TRBV4-2
CASSQDDQETEAFF
>TRBJ2-2|NA|TRBV7-2
CASGGIAGGNTGELFF
>TRBJ1-4|few|TRBV7-9
CASSSQTGPNEKLFF
>TRBJ1-1|NA|TRBV5-4
CASRVQGMNTEAFF
>TRBJ1-1|NA|TRBV4-2
CASSQRDRGRVSTEAFF
>TRBJ2-7|NA|TRBV20-1
CSARQGNEQYF
>TRBJ1-2|medium-sized|TRBV7-9
CASAGPGYGYTF
>TRBJ2-5|NA|TRBV4-2
CASSQGGGAEETQYF
>TRBJ2-5|NA|TRBV5-6
CASSLSSGTGWRERETQYF
>TRBJ2-2|NA|TRBV4-1
CASSHPRGDTGELFF
>TRBJ2-1|NA|TRBV2
CASKVRAGVNNEQFF
>TRBJ1-6|NA|TRBV9
CASKIGPEHNSPLHF
>TRBJ1-1|few|TRBV10-3
CAISENPQGKAFF
>TRBJ1-2|NA|TRBV2
CASSGQGVYGYTF
>TRBJ2-7|NA|TRBV5-4
CASSLESGVSYEQYF
>TRBJ1-1|NA|TRBV9
CASNPVPNTEAFF
>TRBJ1-6|once|TRBV11-3
CASSFGQDNSPLHF
>TRBJ1-2|few|TRBV4-2
CASSQVGDRVRGYTF
>TRBJ1-1|NA|TRBV19
CASSRQAYAEAFF
>TRBJ2-3|NA|TRBV7-3
CASSLQGTDTQYF
>TRBJ1-4|NA|TRBV27
CASSFAGASEKLFF
>TRBJ1-6|few|TRBV27
CASSLYGMGSPLHF
>TRBJ1-5|NA|TRBV18
CASSPSDSHSNQPQHF
>TRBJ2-2|NA|TRBV27
CASSIGLVVGELFF
>TRBJ2-2|NA|TRBV6-5
CASSKFQENTGELFF
>TRBJ2-1|NA|TRBV19
CASSVGGAGINEQFF
>TRBJ1-5|NA|TRBV6-6
CASSRDSIDNQPQHF
>TRBJ2-5|NA|TRBV7-9
CASSVGREETQYF
>TRBJ2-5|NA|TRBV6-1
CASSAAGQGQGETQYF
>TRBJ1-5|NA|TRBV5-1
CASSYSADQPQHF